The source of this T cell receptor (beta chain) is a study of cytomegalovirus exposure and HLA in healthy donors. On this clone: Its antigen is unknown.

V lost 6 bases, J lost 5 bases, and 16 bases lay in between. CDR1 LNHDA and CDR2 SQIVND come from the germline V gene (reference sequence). The CDR3 is made up of 14 amino acids. Primers for the PCR totalled 60 Vbeta and 13 Jbeta. Measured with immunoSEQ multiplex PCR; TCRdb has only the in-frame clones, and not every one. The sample comprises 97,000 or so clones, roughly 80% of which are singletons, and around 2.6% rests with the top ten. Study-wide findings and caveats: Under in vitro conditions, a few CMV-associated chains were confirmed as specific for CMV antigens. Sequencing likely caused a cluster of highly shared sequence variants. Reportedly, fewer N-insertions than the approximately 700-donor mean appeared in an Asian-associated ancestry cluster in a later analysis.

Samples came from healthy bone marrow donors. The TCR comes from a man aged 40-50 years in good health and CMV-seronegative. The source material was PBMCs. V usage is TRBV19 and J usage is TRBJ2-5, with D possibly matching TRBD1 (5 bases). The CDR3 DNA reads as TGTGCCAGTAGCCGACAGTTCGGGCGGGAGACCCAGTACTTC. As protein: CASSRQFGRETQYF. The whole variable domain, filled in from reference TRBV19 and TRBJ2-5, reads DGGITQSPKYLFRKEGQNVTLSCEQNLNHDAMYWYRQDPGQGLRLIYYSQIVNDFQKGDIAEGYSVSREKKESFPLTVTSAQKNPTAFYLCASSRQFGRETQYFGPGTRLLVL.